The T cell receptor (beta chain) described here comes from a study of blood T cells in healthy people across ages. A J-beta primer mix and a sample-barcoded 5' primer were used in a second PCR of about 7 to 12 cycles. Every molecule of cDNA carried a tag from a template-switch adaptor with 12 random nucleotides. One entry per CDR3 protein results from TCRdb running MiXCR on the 5' RACE reads. This table holds approximately 800,000 distinct CDR3 sequences, around 24% found once. The same data also contributed to another study, on T cells of mothers and their children.

This clonotype was sampled from a boy aged 5 to 17 in good health. The material sequenced was blood.

In DNA form, the CDR3 reads TGTGCCAGCAGTTACACAGGGGAGGCTGAAAAACTGTTTTTT. It encodes CASSYTGEAEKLFF. The chain couples TRBV6-6 to TRBJ1-4; 7 bases are a match to TRBD1. V dropped 2 bases and J dropped 7; count of bases not matched to a gene: 4. There are 14 residues in the CDR3. The germline V gene encodes CDR1 MNHNY and CDR2 SVGAGI (reference sequence).